The 16 T cell receptor beta chains presented below share a single source sample, sequenced in a study of shared clonotypes between healthy human individuals. CD8 cells classed as naive were CD45RO-negative and positively selected for CCR7, excluding terminally differentiated effector memory CD45RA+ cells. Sequencing was performed with immunoSEQ multiplex PCR; in TCRdb, only in-frame clones are kept and a portion is missing. This repertoire shows more than 2 million clones, roughly 95% found once; its top ten account for around 1.8%. The source material was naive CD8+ T cells from PBMCs. The receptors were sampled from a man aged 18 to 35 in good health. Some clones in this sample may be carry-over from other donors' samples.

The V and J genes are TRBV4-3 and TRBJ2-2, with TRBD2 as a possible D gene (6 bases). Germline CDR1 and CDR2: LGHNA and YSLEER. The CDR3 spans 17 residues. V lost 0 bases to trimming and J lost 1 base, with 12 bases between them. The CDR3 spells CASSQDRGLLNTGELFF. The CDR3, as DNA: TGCGCCAGCAGCCAAGATCGGGGACTCCTGAACACCGGGGAGCTGTTTTTT.

This chain links TRBV7-9 with TRBJ1-2; D might be TRBD1 (5 bases). Germline V lookup: CDR1 SEHNR, CDR2 FQNEAQ (reference sequence). Trimming removed 1 base at V and 12 bases at J, with 15 bases between. The CDR3 totals 13 residues. The DNA of the CDR3 is TGTGCCAGCAGCTTAGGGGGGGATGGGAGCCACACCTTC. This codes for CASSLGGDGSHTF.

The CDR3 sequence is CASRYRLAQETQYF. The CDR3 nucleotides are TGTGCCAGCCGATATAGGCTAGCGCAAGAGACCCAGTACTTC. The chain joins TRBV28 to TRBJ2-5, with a weak D call TRBD2 (6 bases). Trimming removed 8 bases at V and 2 bases at J, with 15 bases between. The CDR3 is 14 residues long. From germline, CDR1 is MDHEN and CDR2 SYDVKM.

DNA for the CDR3: TGCAGCGTTCGAGTAGGGGGCCTCTCCTACGAGCAGTACTTC. This translates into CSVRVGGLSYEQYF. V is TRBV29-1 and J is TRBJ2-7; 7 bases line up with TRBD1. The germline CDR1 and CDR2 sequences are SQVTM and ANQGSEA. This CDR3 comprises 14 residues. V was clipped by 5 bases and J by 0 bases; unmatched bases: 7.

V gene TRBV4-1 combines with J gene TRBJ2-2; 8 bases are shared with TRBD1. This CDR3 comprises 16 residues. V was pared by 4 bases and J by 4 bases, with 8 bases of the junction left unmatched. The germline gives CDR1 MGHRA, CDR2 YSYEKL. The DNA for the CDR3 is TGCGCCAGCAGCCTTTCAGGGGGCGCTTCCACCGGGGAGCTGTTTTTT. Its protein product is CASSLSGGASTGELFF.

The chain employs TRBV27 and TRBJ2-2; perhaps D is TRBD1 or TRBD2 (6 bases each). The CDR3 sequence is 17 residues long. Germline CDR1 reads MNHEY; CDR2 reads SMNVEV (reference sequence). V dropped 3 bases and J dropped 2 bases, with 16 bases sitting between them. In DNA, the CDR3 is TGTGCCAGCAGTTTTAGTGGAGGGACAAAAAACACCGGGGAGCTGTTTTTT. Protein: CASSFSGGTKNTGELFF.

V and J are TRBV7-7 and TRBJ2-1; D perhaps matches TRBD2 (5 bases). CDR3 length: 15 residues. CDR1 is SSHAT, CDR2 FNYEAQ, per germline (reference sequence). The V end lost 4 bases, the J end lost 0 bases, and 10 bases lay between the germline ends. CDR3 protein: CASSSGLFSYNEQFF. The CDR3 region has the DNA TGTGCCAGCAGCTCGGGGTTGTTCTCCTACAATGAGCAGTTCTTC.

CDR3 bases: TGTGCCATCTCCCCGGACAACAATGAGCAGTTCTTC. This sequence encodes CAISPDNNEQFF. This chain links TRBV28 with TRBJ2-1, with D tentatively TRBD1 (5 bases). The length of the CDR3 is 12 residues. Per germline, CDR1 MDHEN and CDR2 SYDVKM. Deletions cut 10 bases from V and 5 bases from J, with 12 bases between.

This clone showed up just a few times. This chain uses TRBV7-8 with TRBJ1-5, with TRBD1 as a possible D gene (6 bases). The length of the CDR3 is 14 residues. Germline V CDR1 and CDR2: SGHVS, FQNEAQ. The V end was cut by 2 bases, the J end by 4 bases, with 9 bases between. The CDR3 loop reads CASSLYDRNQPQHF. The DNA of the CDR3 is TGTGCCAGCAGCTTATACGACAGGAATCAGCCCCAGCATTTT.

The chain joins TRBV5-4 to TRBJ2-1; 12 bases agree with TRBD1. This CDR3 comprises 14 residues. The V gene end was trimmed by 4 bases and the J gene end by 8 bases; junction bases not matched to a gene: 4. CDR1 is SGHNT, CDR2 YYREEE, per germline (reference sequence). The CDR3 region is CASSGTGGRDEQFF. The CDR3 DNA sequence: TGTGCCAGCAGCGGGACAGGGGGCAGGGATGAGCAGTTCTTC.

The chain joins TRBV27 to TRBJ1-4; D is undetermined. The CDR3 has 14 residues. Germline assignment: CDR1 MNHEY and CDR2 SMNVEV (reference sequence). V gave up 8 bases and J gave up 3 bases, with 13 bases separating them. CDR3 residues: CASSKRASNEKLFF. CDR3 coding DNA: TGTGCCAGCTCTAAAAGGGCCTCTAATGAAAAACTGTTTTTT.

The chain carries TRBV29-1 and TRBJ2-7; TRBD2 matches 7 bases. J gave up 4 bases and V 2 bases, and 11 bases lay outside the gene matches. The germline gives CDR1 SQVTM, CDR2 ANQGSEA. The CDR3 runs 15 residues. The CDR3 loop is CSVERASGNHYEQYF. CDR3 bases: TGCAGCGTTGAACGCGCTAGCGGTAACCATTACGAGCAGTACTTC.

V is TRBV28 and J is TRBJ2-7; tentative D call: TRBD1 (6 bases). Germline V gene sequence: CDR1 MDHEN, CDR2 SYDVKM. The CDR3 has 19 residues. The germline V and J ends were trimmed by 1 base and 4 bases, with 26 bases remaining between them. CDR3 loop: CASSLSMNHTGTSIYEQYF. CDR3 bases: TGTGCCAGCAGTTTATCTATGAATCACACCGGGACAAGTATTTACGAGCAGTACTTC.

This chain joins TRBV7-9 and TRBJ1-2, with D possibly TRBD1 on 5 matching bases. CDR1 and CDR2 from the germline V gene are SEHNR and FQNEAQ (reference sequence). The CDR3 spans 16 residues. Trimming took 5 bases from V and 0 from J, leaving 16 bases between them. CDR3 region: CASSHNGGKANYGYTF. The CDR3 bases are TGTGCCAGCAGCCATAATGGGGGGAAAGCTAACTATGGCTACACCTTC.

The rearrangement joins TRBV6-5 to TRBJ2-2; 8 nucleotides match TRBD1. Trimming cost V 2 bases and J 11 bases; bases outside gene matches: 7. This CDR3 spans 14 amino acids. Germline V gene data show CDR1 as MNHEY and CDR2 as SVGAGI. The CDR3 bases are TGTGCCAGCAGTTACACTAGGACAGGGAATGAGCTGTTTTTT. Translated: CASSYTRTGNELFF.

V usage is TRBV19 and J usage is TRBJ2-7; TRBD2 might be the D (6 bases). The CDR3 is 16 residues long. The V gene's germline CDR1 is LNHDA and CDR2 SQIVND (reference sequence). Trimming removed 0 bases from V and 3 bases from J, with 15 bases in between. The CDR3: CASSIDGFGSFYEQYF. DNA of the CDR3: TGTGCCAGTAGTATAGACGGTTTCGGGAGTTTCTACGAGCAGTACTTC.